Presented here are 25 T cell receptor beta chains from one specimen sequenced in a study of blood T cell repertoires in COVID-19. Assay used: immunoSEQ multiplex PCR; TCRdb lists only in-frame clones, some missing. Of around 95,000 clones listed, approximately 93% are singletons. The sequencing sample was made of peripheral blood. Source of these receptors: a man in his fifties with active COVID-19.

The chain joins TRBV12-5 to TRBJ2-3, with TRBD2 matching 11 bases. CDR3 length: 17 amino acids. Germline values: CDR1 LGHNT, CDR2 FRNRAP. V was clipped by 1 base and J by 6 bases; unmatched bases: 9. CDR3 loop: CASGLASASGRIDTQYF. CDR3 bases: TGTGCTAGTGGTTTGGCGTCAGCTAGCGGGAGGATCGATACGCAGTATTTT.

The J gene is TRBJ2-2, the V gene TRBV4-1; the D gene is possibly TRBD1 (5 bases). Germline V lookup: CDR1 MGHRA, CDR2 YSYEKL. V dropped 5 bases and J dropped 7 bases, with 11 bases sitting between them. The CDR3 consists of 13 residues. CDR3 protein: CASSSRQIGELFF. CDR3 sequence (DNA): TGCGCCAGCAGCTCCCGACAGATCGGGGAGCTGTTTTTT.

The CDR3 reads CASNGQGDYGYTF. As DNA, the CDR3 is TGTGCCTCCAATGGGCAGGGGGATTATGGCTACACCTTC. J is TRBJ1-2 and V is TRBV19; TRBD1 agrees at 7 bases. The CDR3 extends over 13 amino acids. V was pared by 11 bases and J by 5 bases, with 11 bases of the junction left unmatched. The germline V gene has CDR1 LNHDA and CDR2 SQIVND (reference sequence).

The V call is TRBV5-1, the J call TRBJ1-4, with a tentative D call TRBD1 (5 bases). V lost 2 bases to trimming and J lost 5 bases, with 10 bases between them. CDR3 size: 14 residues. Germline V lookup: CDR1 SGHRS, CDR2 YFSETQ. The CDR3 region has the DNA TGCGCCAGCAGCTTAGGGACTAAAAATGAAAAACTGTTTTTT. Translating gives CASSLGTKNEKLFF.

This chain links TRBV5-1 with TRBJ1-3; TRBD1 agrees at 7 bases. This CDR3 has 16 residues. The V gene end was trimmed by 4 bases and the J gene end by 2 bases; junction bases not matched to a gene: 9. Germline V lookup: CDR1 SGHRS, CDR2 YFSETQ. CDR3 in DNA: TGCGCCAGCAGCAAGGGACAGCCGGGGGCTGGAAACACCATATATTTT. This gives the protein CASSKGQPGAGNTIYF.

This chain uses TRBV7-2 with TRBJ2-3, with TRBD2 matching over 10 bases. Germline V gives CDR1 SGHTA, CDR2 FQGNSA. With V trimmed by 2 bases and J by 6 bases, 2 bases remained unmatched. This CDR3 spans 14 amino acids. The CDR3 loop is CASSLSGGADTQYF. The CDR3 DNA sequence: TGTGCCAGCAGCTTAAGCGGGGGGGCGGATACGCAGTATTTT.

V is TRBV5-1 and J is TRBJ2-2, with D maybe TRBD2 (6 bases). The CDR3 runs 16 residues. Trimming took 0 bases from V and 5 from J, leaving 14 bases between them. The V gene's germline CDR1 is SGHRS and CDR2 YFSETQ. The CDR3 region is CASSLGGTQVTGELFF. The CDR3 bases are TGCGCCAGCAGCTTGGGCGGGACCCAAGTTACCGGGGAGCTGTTTTTT.

In this sample, this clone turned up once. V usage is TRBV6-6 and J usage is TRBJ2-7; TRBD2 matches at 7 bases. Germline V CDR1 and CDR2: MNHNY, SVGAGI (reference sequence). The CDR3 length is 14 residues. V lost 5 bases to trimming and J lost 7 bases; unmatched junction nucleotides: 11. CDR3 in DNA: TGTGCCAGCAGTGGAAGTGAGCGGGGCGAAGAGCAGTACTTC. This sequence encodes CASSGSERGEEQYF.

This chain connects TRBV5-6 to TRBJ2-4, with D tentatively TRBD2 (6 bases). Germline-derived CDR1 and CDR2 are SGHDT and YYEEEE. The CDR3 contains 17 residues. Trimming took 2 bases from V and 6 from J, leaving 21 bases between them. The CDR3 loop is CASSFRGPGGSGNIQYF. In DNA, the CDR3 is TGTGCCAGCAGCTTTCGTGGGCCTGGGGGGAGCGGAAACATTCAGTACTTC.

This sequence joins TRBV12-5 and TRBJ2-5; the match to TRBD2 covers 8 bases. The trim removed 7 bases at V and 4 bases at J, leaving 8 bases unmatched. The CDR3 consists of 14 residues. The germline gives CDR1 LGHNT, CDR2 FRNRAP. The CDR3 bases are TGTGCTAGTGCCCATTCAGCGGGAGCAGAGACCCAGTACTTC. Protein: CASAHSAGAETQYF.

In its sample, this clone was seen a few times. The genes are TRBV7-9 and TRBJ1-2; no reliable D call. This CDR3 comprises 14 residues. Trimming stripped 2 bases from V and 5 bases from J, with 12 bases between. The V gene's germline CDR1 is SEHNR and CDR2 FQNEAQ (reference sequence). CDR3 region: CASSLSFEEYGYTF. The DNA of the CDR3 is TGTGCCAGCAGCTTAAGCTTCGAGGAATATGGCTACACCTTC.

CDR3 amino acids: CASSTRLASSTDTQYF. In DNA, the CDR3 is TGTGCCAGCAGCACGCGACTAGCGTCTAGCACAGATACGCAGTATTTT. The gene calls are TRBV9 and TRBJ2-3; TRBD2 matches at 8 bases. Unmatched junction bases numbered 7, after V lost 4 bases and J lost 0 bases. The CDR3 sequence is 16 residues long. Per germline, CDR1 SGDLS and CDR2 YYNGEE.

About this clone itself: This sample also contains other DNA sequences that code for the same CDR3. The V call is TRBV20-1, the J call TRBJ1-2; D is unclear. This CDR3 spans 11 amino acids. Germline values: CDR1 DFQATT, CDR2 SNEGSKA (reference sequence). With 1 base removed from V and 8 bases from J, the gap between germline ends came to 8 bases. CDR3 bases: TGCAGTGCTAGAGTCCCGCGAGGCTACACCTTC. It yields the protein CSARVPRGYTF.

The chain carries TRBV29-1 and TRBJ1-6; D is possibly TRBD1 (6 bases). The V and J ends lost 7 bases and 6 bases respectively, with 16 bases between them. The CDR3 is made up of 14 amino acids. Germline CDR1 reads SQVTM; CDR2 reads ANQGSEA. CDR3 sequence: CSASGAESNSPLHF. In DNA form, the CDR3 reads TGCAGCGCTTCAGGGGCCGAGTCTAATTCACCCCTCCACTTT.

The J gene is TRBJ1-6, the V gene TRBV6-5; D unclear. CDR1 is MNHEY, CDR2 SVGAGI, per germline. CDR3 length: 12 amino acids. V gave up 8 bases and J gave up 7 bases, with 9 bases separating them. The CDR3 reads CASGEGNSPLHF. CDR3 DNA sequence: TGTGCCAGCGGGGAGGGCAATTCACCCCTCCACTTT.

The rearrangement links TRBV7-2 to TRBJ2-4; D might be TRBD2 (5 bases). Germline-derived CDR1 and CDR2 are SGHTA and FQGNSA. CDR3 length: 14 amino acids. The ends were cut back, 5 bases at V and 13 bases at J, with 21 bases in the middle. The CDR3 loop is CASSTRAGRSKQYF. The CDR3 region has the DNA TGTGCCAGCAGCACTAGGGCAGGACGGAGTAAACAGTACTTC.

This clone was recorded only once. The CDR3 nucleotides read TGTGCCACCAGCAGAGATCTGGAGTACCAAGAGACCCAGTACTTC. It specifies CATSRDLEYQETQYF. V usage is TRBV15 and J usage is TRBJ2-5; D is uncertain. The length of the CDR3 is 15 residues. Germline V CDR1 and CDR2: LNHNV, YYDKDF (reference sequence). V was cut by 0 bases and J by 0 bases, with 8 bases left in between.

This rearrangement joins TRBV10-2 to TRBJ2-3; 7 bases match TRBD2. The CDR3 loop spans 13 amino acids. The germline V gene encodes CDR1 WSHSY and CDR2 SAAADI. V gave up 6 bases and J gave up 10 bases; unmatched junction bases: 10. CDR3 in amino acids: CASSGLADRSQYF. DNA of the CDR3: TGCGCCAGCAGCGGGCTAGCGGACCGATCGCAGTATTTT.

Only a few counts were recorded for this clone. The chain uses TRBV7-2 and TRBJ2-2; the D is unclear. V was clipped by 2 bases and J by 0 bases, with 4 bases between them. The CDR3 has 14 amino acids. Germline V gives CDR1 SGHTA, CDR2 FQGNSA. The CDR3 here is CASSLLANTGELFF. The CDR3 DNA follows: TGTGCCAGCAGCTTACTAGCGAACACCGGGGAGCTGTTTTTT.

The chain combines TRBV3-1 (or the pseudogene TRBV3-2) with TRBJ1-3; D is unresolved. Germline CDR1 is LGHDT and CDR2 is YNNKEL (reference sequence). The CDR3 totals 14 residues. Between the trimmed V and J ends, which lost 3 bases and 0 bases, there was a span of 6 bases. The DNA of the CDR3 is TGTGCCAGCAGCCAGGACTTCTCTGGAAACACCATATATTTT. Amino acid sequence: CASSQDFSGNTIYF.

Here the CDR3 reads CASTRDRGSYEQYF. CDR3 bases: TGTGCCAGCACTCGGGACAGGGGTAGCTACGAGCAGTACTTC. The chain uses TRBV7-2 and TRBJ2-7, with TRBD1 identical over 10 bases. With 7 bases clipped from V and 3 bases from J, the junction kept 6 bases outside the gene matches. From germline, CDR1 is SGHTA and CDR2 FQGNSA. The CDR3 runs 14 residues.

The V call is TRBV21-1, the J call TRBJ2-7; the D call TRBD2 from the table was never checked on the DNA. TRBV21-1 is shown as a pseudogene. This CDR3 comprises 17 residues. The CDR3 region is CARPGTSGRTRTREQYV. Written as DNA, the CDR3 is TGTGCCAGGCCTGGGACTAGCGGGAGGACCCGGACAAGGGAGCAGTACGTC.

V usage is TRBV4-1 and J usage is TRBJ2-1, with 7 nucleotides matching TRBD2. The CDR3 is made up of 16 amino acids. CDR1 is MGHRA and CDR2 is YSYEKL in the germline V gene. After removal of 6 bases from V and 5 bases from J, the junction contained 13 bases not matched to a gene. The CDR3 nucleotides read TGCGCCAGCAGTCACCCGGGAGGACTAAGCCACAATGAGCAGTTCTTC. Amino acids: CASSHPGGLSHNEQFF.

V usage is TRBV6-5 and J usage is TRBJ2-3; 9 bases fit TRBD1. Unmatched junction bases numbered 5, after V lost 5 bases and J lost 2 bases. The germline V gene has CDR1 MNHEY and CDR2 SVGAGI. This CDR3 has 15 residues. The CDR3 nucleotides read TGTGCCAGCAGTCCACAGGGGGCCGACACAGATACGCAGTATTTT. It is translated as CASSPQGADTDTQYF.

The rearrangement links TRBV19 to TRBJ1-1; D possibly corresponds to TRBD1 (5 bases). Trimming shortened V by 3 bases and J by 4 bases, and 18 bases separated the two germline ends. CDR3 size: 16 residues. From germline, CDR1 is LNHDA and CDR2 SQIVND (reference sequence). CDR3 loop: CASSMPGQAGGTEAFF. DNA for the CDR3: TGTGCCAGTAGTATGCCCGGGCAGGCGGGGGGCACTGAAGCTTTCTTT.